This T cell receptor beta chain was observed in a study of T cell repertoires in cytomegalovirus infection. Findings of the study overall: Dominating the ex vivo response were HLA-C-restricted CMV-specific TCR beta clonotypes.

TCRdb itself ran the reads through MiXCR, one entry per CDR3 protein. The data contain 480,000 or so distinct CDR3 sequences, around 11% of them seen just once; the ten biggest clones take up 10% to 13%. In this sample, this clonotype turned up many times. Its antigen is unknown. This CDR3 region has 16 residues. V lost 1 base and J 6 bases, leaving 16 bases between the germline ends. Germline CDR1 SGHTA, CDR2 FQGNSA. Material for sequencing was PBMCs. The receptor comes from a human donor in good health (CMV status not recorded). Some clones in this sample may be carry-over from other donors' samples. V is TRBV7-2 and J is TRBJ2-4, with D unresolved. For the CDR3, the DNA is TGTGCCAGCAGCTTAGTATTGGGATCCGCCGGAAACATTCAGTACTTC. Encoded protein: CASSLVLGSAGNIQYF.